These 23 T cell receptor beta chains were all obtained from the same sample, sequenced in a study of CD8 T cells in Susac syndrome. A quantity of about 0.5 to 1 ug RNA underwent reverse transcription using random hexamers. TCRdb processed the immunoSEQ multiplex PCR reads anew with MiXCR; each CDR3 protein has one entry. The table lists fewer than 350,000 distinct CDR3 sequences, roughly 90% of them singletons, with 0.18% in the top ten. What was sequenced was CD8+ T cells from PBMCs. The origin of the receptors is a human donor with multiple sclerosis.

The rearrangement joins TRBV9 to TRBJ2-6, with D tentatively TRBD2 (5 bases). The CDR3 consists of 19 residues. V lost 4 bases, J lost 1 base, and 21 bases lay in between. Germline V lookup: CDR1 SGDLS, CDR2 YYNGEE. Written as DNA, the CDR3 is TGTGCCAGCAGCTTCCAACTAGGTCGATCCGGGTCTGGGGCCAACGTCCTGACTTTC. Translated: CASSFQLGRSGSGANVLTF.

In its sample, this clonotype was seen a few times. V usage is TRBV6-2 or TRBV6-3 and J usage is TRBJ2-7, with a possible D match to TRBD2 (5 bases). The ends were cut back, 2 bases at V and 3 bases at J, with 14 bases in the middle. CDR3 length equals 15 residues. Germline CDR1 and CDR2: MNHEY and SVGEGT. CDR3 nucleotide sequence: TGTGCCAGCAGTTACGCGGGTCCCTCGGGCTACGAGCAGTACTTC. Residues: CASSYAGPSGYEQYF.

This clonotype was seen a few times. V gene TRBV9 combines with J gene TRBJ2-7; TRBD2 agrees at 8 bases. V dropped 1 base and J dropped 5; count of bases not matched to a gene: 5. The germline V gene encodes CDR1 SGDLS and CDR2 YYNGEE. CDR3 length: 14 residues. DNA for the CDR3: TGTGCCAGCAGCGTATTAGCGGGAAGTCACGAGCAGTACTTC. Amino acid sequence: CASSVLAGSHEQYF.

J is TRBJ2-2 and V is TRBV27, with D perhaps being TRBD1 or TRBD2 (5 bases each). The CDR3 spans 12 residues. Germline CDR1 and CDR2: MNHEY and SMNVEV (reference sequence). V shed 6 bases and J shed 6 bases, with 8 bases lying between them. The CDR3 sequence is CASRGDSGELFF. CDR3 bases: TGTGCCAGCAGGGGGGATTCCGGGGAGCTGTTTTTT.

The chain recombines TRBV29-1 with TRBJ1-2; 7 nucleotides agree with TRBD1. Unmatched junction bases numbered 5, after V lost 6 bases and J lost 1 base. CDR3 length: 13 residues. CDR1 is SQVTM, CDR2 ANQGSEA, per germline. The CDR3, as DNA: TGCAGCGTCACGACAGGGAATAACTATGGCTACACCTTC. Encoded protein: CSVTTGNNYGYTF.

V is TRBV27 and J is TRBJ1-6; D is undetermined. This CDR3 is built from 17 residues. V lost 2 bases, J lost 0 bases, and 11 bases lay in between. Germline V CDR1 and CDR2: MNHEY, SMNVEV (reference sequence). The CDR3 bases are TGTGCCAGCAGTTTAACAGCAATATTCTCCTATAATTCACCCCTCCACTTT. This encodes CASSLTAIFSYNSPLHF.

The chain links TRBV7-6 to TRBJ1-3; D is perhaps TRBD1 (6 bases). The germline gives CDR1 SGHVS, CDR2 FNYEAQ. The CDR3 consists of 17 residues. With 5 bases removed from V and 0 bases from J, the gap between germline ends came to 17 bases. The CDR3 DNA reads TGTGCCAGCAGCCCATGGGCAGGGGCCAGCTCTGGAAACACCATATATTTT. The encoded protein is CASSPWAGASSGNTIYF.

The CDR3 DNA reads TGTGCCAGCAGTCCGACAGCGAGCTCCTACGAGCAGTACTTC. The encoded protein is CASSPTASSYEQYF. The V call is TRBV6-6, the J call TRBJ2-7, with a weak D call TRBD1 (5 bases). CDR3 length: 14 residues. Germline V gives CDR1 MNHNY, CDR2 SVGAGI (reference sequence). Trimming took 5 bases from V and 0 from J, leaving 11 bases between them.

J is TRBJ1-6 and V is TRBV4-1; D not resolved. V gave up 4 bases and J gave up 5 bases, with 12 bases separating them. Germline values: CDR1 MGHRA, CDR2 YSYEKL. This CDR3 contains 15 residues. CDR3: CASSLPSENNSPLHF. Written as DNA, the CDR3 is TGCGCCAGCAGCCTCCCCAGTGAGAATAATTCACCCCTCCACTTT.

The V and J genes are TRBV28 and TRBJ1-2; D uncertain. There are 14 residues in the CDR3. Germline CDR1 and CDR2: MDHEN and SYDVKM. Trimming left V 5 bases short and J 3 bases short, with 13 bases between. CDR3 in DNA: TGTGCCAGCAGTACGAACAGAGGCTACTATGGCTACACCTTC. This codes for CASSTNRGYYGYTF.

The chain uses TRBV29-1 and TRBJ2-2, with 8 bases that match TRBD2. The CDR3 length is 14 residues. Germline CDR1 and CDR2: SQVTM and ANQGSEA. Unmatched junction bases numbered 4, after V lost 3 bases and J lost 4 bases. The DNA of the CDR3 is TGCAGCGTTGAGAGTAGCGGGATCACCGGGGAGCTGTTTTTT. It specifies CSVESSGITGELFF.

The genes are TRBV2 and TRBJ2-7; D gene uncertain. This CDR3 has 13 amino acids. With 8 bases removed from V and 3 bases from J, the gap between germline ends came to 14 bases. Germline V lookup: CDR1 SNHLY, CDR2 FYNNEI. This chain's CDR3 is CASVGSSLYEQYF. DNA for the CDR3: TGTGCCAGCGTCGGGTCGAGCCTCTACGAGCAGTACTTC. The full variable domain, in which reference TRBV2 and TRBJ2-7 provide the parts outside the CDR3, is EPEVTQTPSHQVTQMGQEVILRCVPISNHLYFYWYRQILGQKVEFLVSFYNNEISEKSEIFDDQFSVERPDGSNFTLKIRSTKLEDSAMYFCASVGSSLYEQYFGPGTRLTVT.

V gene TRBV20-1 combines with J gene TRBJ1-1; 9 bases are shared with TRBD1. V lost 0 bases and J lost 5; bases outside the gene matches: 16. Germline CDR1 is DFQATT and CDR2 is SNEGSKA (reference sequence). This CDR3 is built from 18 residues. The CDR3: CSARDIDRGSEGHTEAFF. As DNA, the CDR3 is TGCAGTGCTAGAGATATAGACAGGGGGAGTGAAGGTCATACTGAAGCTTTCTTT.

The chain combines TRBV3-1 with TRBJ2-7; maybe TRBD2 (6 bases). The CDR3 runs to 16 residues. Per germline, CDR1 LGHDT and CDR2 YNNKEL (reference sequence). V was shortened by 1 base and J by 2 bases, with 15 bases between the two germline ends. The CDR3, as DNA: TGTGCCAGCAGCCAAGTTGGCGGGACGGACCCCTACGAGCAGTACTTC. Amino acids: CASSQVGGTDPYEQYF.

The V gene is TRBV4-3, the J gene TRBJ2-7; 12 nucleotides agree with TRBD2. CDR1 and CDR2 from the germline V gene are LGHNA and YSLEER. This CDR3 has 17 residues. The trim removed 0 bases at V and 5 bases at J, leaving 8 bases unmatched. Written as DNA, the CDR3 is TGCGCCAGCAGCCAAGATTTAGGCCTAGCGGGAGGGAACGAGCAGTACTTC. Protein product: CASSQDLGLAGGNEQYF.

V gene TRBV7-9 combines with J gene TRBJ2-2; TRBD2 aligns across 12 bases. V lost 5 bases to trimming and J lost 5 bases; unmatched junction nucleotides: 6. Germline V gene data show CDR1 as SEHNR and CDR2 as FQNEAQ (reference sequence). The CDR3 length is 16 residues. CDR3: CASSTGLAGITGELFF. The CDR3 nucleotides read TGTGCCAGCAGCACGGGACTAGCGGGCATTACCGGGGAGCTGTTTTTT.

The chain carries TRBV27 and TRBJ2-3; 9 bases are a match to TRBD2. Germline V gives CDR1 MNHEY, CDR2 SMNVEV (reference sequence). The CDR3 has 16 amino acids. Trimming removed 5 bases from V and 4 bases from J; junction bases left unmatched: 10. Here the CDR3 DNA reads TGTGCCAGCAGTCTAATAGCGGGAGAGGGCCCAGATACGCAGTATTTT. It translates to CASSLIAGEGPDTQYF.

The genes are TRBV6-6 and TRBJ2-2; D is possibly TRBD1 or TRBD2 (5 bases each). CDR3 length equals 15 residues. Germline lookup yields CDR1 MNHNY and CDR2 SVGAGI (reference sequence). Trimming took 2 bases from V and 0 from J, leaving 7 bases between them. Here the CDR3 reads CASSYGGTNTGELFF. The DNA for the CDR3 is TGTGCCAGCAGTTACGGGGGAACGAACACCGGGGAGCTGTTTTTT.

The J gene is TRBJ2-4, the V gene TRBV28; no definite D call. Germline lookup yields CDR1 MDHEN and CDR2 SYDVKM. The V and J ends lost 5 bases and 10 bases respectively, with 24 bases between them. There are 16 residues in the CDR3. Here the CDR3 DNA reads TGTGCCAGCAGTCGCAGAGGAAGTGGGGTTTTAGGTATTCAGTACTTC. This sequence encodes CASSRRGSGVLGIQYF.

The chain joins TRBV10-3 to TRBJ2-2, with 11 bases fitting TRBD1. With 3 bases clipped from V and 7 bases from J, the junction kept 7 bases outside the gene matches. Germline-derived CDR1 and CDR2 are ENHRY and SYGVKD. CDR3 length equals 16 residues. The CDR3 coding sequence is TGTGCCATCAGTGACGTTGGACAGGGGGCAAGCGGGGAGCTGTTTTTT. Translation: CAISDVGQGASGELFF.

This rearrangement joins TRBV9 to TRBJ2-5; 9 positions agree with TRBD1. The V gene's germline CDR1 is SGDLS and CDR2 YYNGEE. This CDR3 has 16 residues. J gave up 3 bases and V 3 bases, and 9 bases lay outside the gene matches. DNA for the CDR3: TGTGCCAGCAGCGGGGGGACAGGGACGCGGGAAGAGACCCAGTACTTC. Amino acid sequence: CASSGGTGTREETQYF. The entire variable domain, with the rest obtained from reference TRBV9 and TRBJ2-5, is as follows: DSGVTQTPKHLITATGQRVTLRCSPRSGDLSVYWYQQSLDQGLQFLIQYYNGEERAKGNILERFSAQQFPDLHSELNLSSLELGDSALYFCASSGGTGTREETQYFGPGTRLLVL.

The chain has TRBV7-2 and TRBJ2-3; 9 bases fit TRBD1. Trimming took 3 bases from V and 2 from J; bases not matched to a gene: 3. There are 15 residues in the CDR3. Germline CDR1 and CDR2: SGHTA and FQGNSA. CDR3: CASSFGTGSTDTQYF. The CDR3 nucleotides read TGTGCCAGCAGCTTCGGGACAGGGTCCACAGATACGCAGTATTTT.

The rearrangement joins TRBV19 to TRBJ1-1; D gene unclear. Germline V gene lookup returns CDR1 LNHDA and CDR2 SQIVND (reference sequence). Trimming removed 3 bases at V and 1 base at J, with 9 bases between. The CDR3 loop spans 14 amino acids. In DNA form, the CDR3 reads TGTGCCAGTAGTATGGAGCTCCGGAACACTGAAGCTTTCTTT. Its translation is CASSMELRNTEAFF.